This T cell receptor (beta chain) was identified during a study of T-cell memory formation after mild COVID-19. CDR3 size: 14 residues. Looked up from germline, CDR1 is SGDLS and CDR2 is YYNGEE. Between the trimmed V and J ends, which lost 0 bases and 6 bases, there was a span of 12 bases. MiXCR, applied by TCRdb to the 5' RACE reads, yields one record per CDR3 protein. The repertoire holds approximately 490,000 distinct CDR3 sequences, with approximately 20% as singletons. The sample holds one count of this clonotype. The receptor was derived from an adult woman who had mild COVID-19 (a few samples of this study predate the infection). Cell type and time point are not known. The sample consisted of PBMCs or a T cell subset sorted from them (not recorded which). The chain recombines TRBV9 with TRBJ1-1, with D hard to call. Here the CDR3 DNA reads TGTGCCAGCAGCGTAGGTGGGTCTGAATCTGAAGCTTTCTTT. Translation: CASSVGGSESEAFF.